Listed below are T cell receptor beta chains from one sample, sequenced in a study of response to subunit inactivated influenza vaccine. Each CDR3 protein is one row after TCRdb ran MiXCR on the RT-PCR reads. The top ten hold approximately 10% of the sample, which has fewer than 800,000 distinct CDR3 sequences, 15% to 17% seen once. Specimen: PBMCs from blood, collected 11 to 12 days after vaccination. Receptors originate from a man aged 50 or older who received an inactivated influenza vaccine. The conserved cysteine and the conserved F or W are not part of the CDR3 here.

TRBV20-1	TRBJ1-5	GQGPNQPQH
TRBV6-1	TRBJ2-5	ASSAGSQMGTQY
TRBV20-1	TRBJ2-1	SAIGPLNNEQF
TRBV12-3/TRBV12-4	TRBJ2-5	ASRRGGTSNGETQY
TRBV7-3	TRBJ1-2	ASSLDGTGGYT
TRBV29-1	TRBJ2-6	SVGGQRGGANVLT
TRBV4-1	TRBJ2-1	ASSQLTGVEQF
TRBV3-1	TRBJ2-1	ASSQTRNEQF
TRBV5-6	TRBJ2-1	ASSPGQGANNEQF
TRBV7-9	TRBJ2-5	ASSSPKVDGRETQY
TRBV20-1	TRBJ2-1	SASGTSGSLNEQF
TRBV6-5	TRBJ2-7	ASSYPEDRGFAYEQY
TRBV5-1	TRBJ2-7	ASSLGALAGAYEQY